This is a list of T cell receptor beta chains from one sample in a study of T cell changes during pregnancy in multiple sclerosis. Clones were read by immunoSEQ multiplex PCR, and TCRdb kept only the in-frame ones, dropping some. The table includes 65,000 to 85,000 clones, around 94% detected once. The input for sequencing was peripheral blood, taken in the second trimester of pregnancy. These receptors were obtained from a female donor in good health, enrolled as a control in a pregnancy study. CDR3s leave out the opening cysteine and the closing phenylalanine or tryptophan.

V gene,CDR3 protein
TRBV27,ASSPWTGKNIQY
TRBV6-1,ASSGEGAIQPQH
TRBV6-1,ASLTVDEQF
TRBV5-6,ASSLDRDRGYSNQPQH
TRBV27,ASSPPGTAPRELF
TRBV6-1,ASSDGGQGATGELF
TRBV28,ASSLARVGEKLF
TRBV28,ACHDRGSLNTIY
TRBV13,ASSLGRGQGNYGYT
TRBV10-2,ASSESFIEAF
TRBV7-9,ASSQLGQGYEQY
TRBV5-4,ASSTFTGLGYGYT
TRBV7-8,ASSLGQGDVKTQY
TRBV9,ASSVTPENNEQF
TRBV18,ASSPGEGREKLF
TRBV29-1,SVGGDTEAF
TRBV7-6,ASSSIQTSRIYEQY
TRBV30,AWSEGAGPYEQY
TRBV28,ASSLLDRVNTGELF
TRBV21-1,ASRHPGQRETQY
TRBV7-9,ASSLAGTGIEQY
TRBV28,ASSKQPQETQY
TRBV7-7,ASSLGQGMAYEQY
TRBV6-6,ASSPGTGGQGTEAF
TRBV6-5,ASSYSIAGGEDTQY
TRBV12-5,ASGLPRTSGSPVEQY
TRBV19,ASSMGQGARGEPQH
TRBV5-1,ASGPYSSGPTYEQY
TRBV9,ASSVVSGRVETQY
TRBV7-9,ASSLGGRRIGDEKLF
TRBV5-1,ASSLGTGAYEQY
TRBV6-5,ASSFLAYNEQF
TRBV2,ASSDNRGGKLF
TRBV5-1,ASSLGTGEGYGYT
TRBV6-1,ASSELLTIVAKNIQY
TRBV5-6,ASSLAGSGGVITEAF
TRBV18,ASSPPGTTTNYGYT
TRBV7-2,ASRPPGLAGVPNEQF
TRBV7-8,ASSFAGKLETQY
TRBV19,ASSLRLGLAGGETQY
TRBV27,ASSLSLGTGEAQY
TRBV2,ASSEASTGPGPQH